This paragraph reports one TCR beta chain. Antigen specificity is unknown. Possible read error: a much larger clone is one base away. CDR3 size: 16 residues. Caucasian, healthy and from Russia, the donors were aged between about 6 and 90. The data derive from a study of blood T cells in healthy people across ages. Study-wide results and limits: Unknown CMV status may confound age-related changes in expanded clones.

Sample-barcoded 5' priming and a J-beta primer mix drove a second PCR of roughly 7 to 11 cycles. From the 5' RACE reads, TCRdb called clonotypes with MiXCR, one entry per CDR3 protein. The sample contains about 780,000 distinct CDR3 sequences, 20% to 30% of which appear only once. These data also formed part of another study, on T cells of mothers and their children. From that second work: The study sampled a few healthy Caucasian mothers and their six children.

The sequence derives from a boy younger than 18 in good health. The chain is built from TRBV12-3 or TRBV12-4 and TRBJ2-1; TRBD2 matches at 9 bases. The tail of the sequence fits TRBJ2-5 better, so the J call may be wrong. The sequenced material came from blood. CDR3 protein: CASSLYSSGGEQTQYF. For the CDR3, the DNA is TGTGCCAGCAGTTTATATAGTAGCGGGGGCGAGCAGACCCAGTACTTC.